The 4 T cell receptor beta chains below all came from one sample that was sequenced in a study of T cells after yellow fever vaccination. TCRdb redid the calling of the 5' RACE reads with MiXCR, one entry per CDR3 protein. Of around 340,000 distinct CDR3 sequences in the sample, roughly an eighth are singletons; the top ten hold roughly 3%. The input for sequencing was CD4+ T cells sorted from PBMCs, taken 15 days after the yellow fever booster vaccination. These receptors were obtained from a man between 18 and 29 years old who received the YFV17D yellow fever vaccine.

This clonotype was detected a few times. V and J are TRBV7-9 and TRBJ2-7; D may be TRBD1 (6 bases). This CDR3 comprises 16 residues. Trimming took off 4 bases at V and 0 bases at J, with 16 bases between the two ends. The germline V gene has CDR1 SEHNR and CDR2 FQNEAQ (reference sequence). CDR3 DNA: TGTGCCAGCAGCTCGTACCCAGGGGCTAGCTCCTACGAGCAGTACTTC. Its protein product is CASSSYPGASSYEQYF. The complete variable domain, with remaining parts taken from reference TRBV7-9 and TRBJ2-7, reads DTGVSQNPRHKITKRGQNVTFRCDPISEHNRLYWYRQTLGQGPEFLTYFQNEAQLEKSRLLSDRFSAERPKGSFSTLEIQRTEQGDSAMYLCASSSYPGASSYEQYFGPGTRLTVT.

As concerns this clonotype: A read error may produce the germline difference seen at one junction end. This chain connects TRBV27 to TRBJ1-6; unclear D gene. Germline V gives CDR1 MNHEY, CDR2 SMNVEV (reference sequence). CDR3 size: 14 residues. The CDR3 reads CASRPRELNSPLPF. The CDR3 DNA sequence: TGTGCCAGCAGGCCTCGGGAGCTGAATTCACCCCTCCCCTTT.

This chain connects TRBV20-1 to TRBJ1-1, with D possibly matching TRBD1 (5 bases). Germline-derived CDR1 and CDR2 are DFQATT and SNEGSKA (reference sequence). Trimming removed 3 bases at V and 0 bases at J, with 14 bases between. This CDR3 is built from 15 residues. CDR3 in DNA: TGCAGTGCTAGCCGACAGCTTCTCATGAACACTGAAGCTTTCTTT. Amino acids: CSASRQLLMNTEAFF.

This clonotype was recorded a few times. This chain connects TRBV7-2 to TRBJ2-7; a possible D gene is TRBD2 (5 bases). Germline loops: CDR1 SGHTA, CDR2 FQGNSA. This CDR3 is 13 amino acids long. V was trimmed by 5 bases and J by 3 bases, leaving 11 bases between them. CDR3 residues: CASSTDRGYEQYF. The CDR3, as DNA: TGTGCCAGCAGCACTGATCGGGGCTACGAGCAGTACTTC.